This section outlines one TCR beta chain sequence together with its context. This clone's antigen is unknown. Qualities for individual bases were not recorded, and no much larger clone is one base off. These data originate in a study of technical replicates of blood from several donors (dated by TCRdb to 2015 to 2018). Libraries came from the immunoSEQ multiplex PCR assay. This immuneACCESS table, as held by TCRdb, lists in-frame sequences with V and J called but not all clones. Of the missing ones, under half trace to an unresolved V gene in checked studies; the others have no known cause. The sample yields about 73,000 clones; roughly 90% were counted once. The top ten hold approximately 4.4% of the sample. V loses 4 bases, J loses 4 bases, and the germline ends lie 12 bases apart. The CDR3 measures 14 amino acids from cysteine to phenylalanine. Of all the DNA, just the CDR3 is kept, 42 bases in frame from base 1. The germline V gene supplies CDR1 SGHDT and CDR2 YYEEEE.

The sequence was obtained from a human donor in good health. Some clones in this sample may be carry-over from other donors' samples. The specimen was PBMCs. The rearranged segments are TRBV5-6 and TRBJ1-3; a tentative D match to TRBD1 spans 6 bases. Here the CDR3 is given as CASSPRGQGNTIYF. Here is the DNA: TGTGCCAGCAGCCCCAGGGGACAAGGAAACACCATATATTTT.